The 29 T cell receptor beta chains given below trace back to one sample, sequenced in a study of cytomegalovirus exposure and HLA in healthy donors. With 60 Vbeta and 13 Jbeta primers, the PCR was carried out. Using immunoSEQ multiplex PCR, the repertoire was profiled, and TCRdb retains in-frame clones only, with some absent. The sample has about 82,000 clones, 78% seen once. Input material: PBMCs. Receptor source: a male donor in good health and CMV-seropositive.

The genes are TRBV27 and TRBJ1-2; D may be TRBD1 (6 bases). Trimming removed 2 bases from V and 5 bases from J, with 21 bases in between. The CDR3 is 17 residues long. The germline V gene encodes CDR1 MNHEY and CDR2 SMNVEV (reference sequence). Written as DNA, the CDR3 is TGTGCCAGCAGTTTAACCCCCACAGGGTTGGTCGGGTATGGCTACACCTTC. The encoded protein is CASSLTPTGLVGYGYTF.

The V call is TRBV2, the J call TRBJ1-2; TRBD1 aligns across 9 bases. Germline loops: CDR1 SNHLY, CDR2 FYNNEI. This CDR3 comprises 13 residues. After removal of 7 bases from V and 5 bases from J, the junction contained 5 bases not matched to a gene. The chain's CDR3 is CASTGQGIYGYTF. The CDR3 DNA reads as TGTGCCAGCACGGGACAGGGAATTTATGGCTACACCTTC.

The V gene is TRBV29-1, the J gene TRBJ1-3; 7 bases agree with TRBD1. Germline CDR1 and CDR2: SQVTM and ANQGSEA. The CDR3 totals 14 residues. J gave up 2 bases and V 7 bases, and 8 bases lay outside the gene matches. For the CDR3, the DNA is TGCAGCGCCCTAGACACAGGGGCTGGAAACACCATATATTTT. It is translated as CSALDTGAGNTIYF.

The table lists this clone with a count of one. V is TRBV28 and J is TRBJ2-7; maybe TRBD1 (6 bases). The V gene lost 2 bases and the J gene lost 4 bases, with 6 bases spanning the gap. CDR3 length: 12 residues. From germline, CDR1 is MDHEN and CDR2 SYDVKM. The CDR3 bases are TGTGCCAGCAGTTTAACAGGGTACGAGCAGTACTTC. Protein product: CASSLTGYEQYF.

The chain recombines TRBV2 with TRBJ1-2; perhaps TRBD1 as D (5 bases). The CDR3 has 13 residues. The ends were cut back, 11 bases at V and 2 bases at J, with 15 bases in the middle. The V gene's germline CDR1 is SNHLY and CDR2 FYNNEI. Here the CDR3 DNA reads TGTGCCGAACTACAGGAAGGGAACTATGGCTACACCTTC. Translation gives CAELQEGNYGYTF. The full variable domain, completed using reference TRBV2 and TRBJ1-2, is EPEVTQTPSHQVTQMGQEVILRCVPISNHLYFYWYRQILGQKVEFLVSFYNNEISEKSEIFDDQFSVERPDGSNFTLKIRSTKLEDSAMYFCAELQEGNYGYTFGSGTRLTVV.

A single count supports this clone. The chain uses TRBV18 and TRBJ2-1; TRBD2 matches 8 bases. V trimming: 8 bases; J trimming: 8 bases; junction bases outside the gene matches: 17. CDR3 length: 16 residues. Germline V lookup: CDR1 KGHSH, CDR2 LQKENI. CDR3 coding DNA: TGTGCCAGCGCCCGGGCGGACGGGAGGGCCGGCGATGAGCAGTTCTTC. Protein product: CASARADGRAGDEQFF.

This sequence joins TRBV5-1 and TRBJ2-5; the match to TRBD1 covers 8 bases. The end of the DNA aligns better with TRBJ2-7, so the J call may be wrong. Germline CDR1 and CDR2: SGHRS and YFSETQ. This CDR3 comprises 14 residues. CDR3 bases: TGCGCCAGCAGCTTTCAGGGGGCCTTGGACGAGCAGTACTTC. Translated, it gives CASSFQGALDEQYF.

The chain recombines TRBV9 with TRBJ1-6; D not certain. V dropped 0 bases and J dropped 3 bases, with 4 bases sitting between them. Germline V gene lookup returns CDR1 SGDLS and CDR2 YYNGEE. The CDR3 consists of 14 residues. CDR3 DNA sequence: TGTGCCAGCAGCGTAGACAACTATAATTCACCCCTCCACTTT. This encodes CASSVDNYNSPLHF.

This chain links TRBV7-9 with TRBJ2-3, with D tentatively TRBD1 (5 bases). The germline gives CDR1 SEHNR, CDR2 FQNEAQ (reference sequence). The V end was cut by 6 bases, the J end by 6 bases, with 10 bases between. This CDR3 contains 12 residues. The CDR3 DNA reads TGTGCCAGCAGGGCAGGGTCGGATACGCAGTATTTT. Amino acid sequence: CASRAGSDTQYF.

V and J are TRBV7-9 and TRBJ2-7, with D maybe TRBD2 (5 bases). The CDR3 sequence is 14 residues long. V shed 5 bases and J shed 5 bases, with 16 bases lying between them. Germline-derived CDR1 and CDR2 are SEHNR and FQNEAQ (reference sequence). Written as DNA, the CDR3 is TGTGCCAGCAGCCCCCCGGGCGGGCAGCACGAGCAGTACTTC. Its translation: CASSPPGGQHEQYF.

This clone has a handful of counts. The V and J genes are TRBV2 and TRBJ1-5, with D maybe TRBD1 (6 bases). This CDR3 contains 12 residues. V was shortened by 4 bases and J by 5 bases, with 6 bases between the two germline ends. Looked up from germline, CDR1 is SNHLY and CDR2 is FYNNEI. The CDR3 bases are TGTGCCAGCAGTGGACAGGATCAGCCCCAGCATTTT. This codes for CASSGQDQPQHF.

CDR3 sequence (DNA): TGTGCCAGCAGTTACTCGAGGACAGGGTCCCCCTATGGCTACACCTTC. It specifies CASSYSRTGSPYGYTF. The chain has TRBV6-5 and TRBJ1-2, with 8 bases matching TRBD1. The CDR3 loop spans 16 amino acids. In germline, CDR1 is MNHEY, CDR2 SVGAGI. With V trimmed by 0 bases and J by 4 bases, 7 bases remained unmatched.

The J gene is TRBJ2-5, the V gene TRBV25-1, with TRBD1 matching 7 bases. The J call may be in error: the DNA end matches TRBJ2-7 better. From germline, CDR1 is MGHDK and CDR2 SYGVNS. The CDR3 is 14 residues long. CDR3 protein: CASSGDRGGYEQYF. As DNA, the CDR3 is TGTGCCAGCAGTGGGGACAGAGGGGGCTACGAGCAGTACTTC.

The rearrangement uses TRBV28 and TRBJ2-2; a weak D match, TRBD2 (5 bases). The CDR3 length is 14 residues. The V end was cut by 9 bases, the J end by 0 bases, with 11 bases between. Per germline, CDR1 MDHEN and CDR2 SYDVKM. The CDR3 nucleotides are TGTGCCAGTGTACTAGTCCCGAACACCGGGGAGCTGTTTTTT. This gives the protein CASVLVPNTGELFF.

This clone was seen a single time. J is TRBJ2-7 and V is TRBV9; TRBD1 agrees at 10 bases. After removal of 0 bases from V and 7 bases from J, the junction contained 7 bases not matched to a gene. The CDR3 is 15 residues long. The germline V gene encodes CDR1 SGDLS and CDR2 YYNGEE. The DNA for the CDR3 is TGTGCCAGCAGCGTAGGGACAGGGGGTAAAGGGGAGCAGTACTTC. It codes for CASSVGTGGKGEQYF.

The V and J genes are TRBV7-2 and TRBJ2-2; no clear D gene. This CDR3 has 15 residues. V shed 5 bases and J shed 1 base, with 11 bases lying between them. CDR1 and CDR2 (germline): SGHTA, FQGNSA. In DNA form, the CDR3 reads TGTGCCAGCAGCAAATGGTTCGGGAACACCGGGGAGCTGTTTTTT. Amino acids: CASSKWFGNTGELFF.

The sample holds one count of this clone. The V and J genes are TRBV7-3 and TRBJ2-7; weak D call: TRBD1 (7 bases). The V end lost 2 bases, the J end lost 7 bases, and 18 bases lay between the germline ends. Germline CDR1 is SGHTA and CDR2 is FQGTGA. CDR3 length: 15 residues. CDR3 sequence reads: CASSLLAGGIREQYF. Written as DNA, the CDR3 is TGTGCCAGCAGCTTACTTGCAGGGGGGATTCGGGAGCAGTACTTC.

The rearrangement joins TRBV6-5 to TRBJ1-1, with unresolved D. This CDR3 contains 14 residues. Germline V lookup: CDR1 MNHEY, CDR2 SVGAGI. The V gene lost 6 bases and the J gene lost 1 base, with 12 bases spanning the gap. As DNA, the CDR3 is TGTGCCAGCAGCTATCTAAATCCGAACACTGAAGCTTTCTTT. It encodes CASSYLNPNTEAFF.

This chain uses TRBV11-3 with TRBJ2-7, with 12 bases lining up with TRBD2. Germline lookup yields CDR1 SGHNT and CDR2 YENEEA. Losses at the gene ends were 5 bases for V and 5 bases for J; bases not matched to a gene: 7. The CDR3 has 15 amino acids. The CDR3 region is CASSLGTSGFNEQYF. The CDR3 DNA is TGTGCCAGCAGCCTTGGGACTAGCGGGTTCAACGAGCAGTACTTC.

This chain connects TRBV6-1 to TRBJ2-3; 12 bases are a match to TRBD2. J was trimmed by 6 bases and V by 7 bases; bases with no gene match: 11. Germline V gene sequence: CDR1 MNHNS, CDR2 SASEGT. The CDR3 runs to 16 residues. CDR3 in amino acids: CASTEAASGGADTQYF. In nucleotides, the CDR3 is TGTGCCAGCACTGAGGCCGCTAGCGGGGGGGCGGATACGCAGTATTTT.

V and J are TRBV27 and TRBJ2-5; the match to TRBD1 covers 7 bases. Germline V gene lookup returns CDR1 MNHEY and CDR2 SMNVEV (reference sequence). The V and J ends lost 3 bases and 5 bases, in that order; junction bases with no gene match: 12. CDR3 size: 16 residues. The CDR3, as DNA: TGTGCCAGCAGTTTCTTCGGGCGACAGGGTATGGAGACCCAGTACTTC. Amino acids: CASSFFGRQGMETQYF.

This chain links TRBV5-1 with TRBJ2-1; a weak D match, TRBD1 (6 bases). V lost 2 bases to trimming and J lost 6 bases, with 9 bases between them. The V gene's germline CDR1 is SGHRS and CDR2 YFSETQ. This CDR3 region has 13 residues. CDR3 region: CASSFNRANEQFF. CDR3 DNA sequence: TGCGCCAGCAGCTTCAACAGGGCCAATGAGCAGTTCTTC. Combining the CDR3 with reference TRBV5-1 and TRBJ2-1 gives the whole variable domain KAGVTQTPRYLIKTRGQQVTLSCSPISGHRSVSWYQQTPGQGLQFLFEYFSETQRNKGNFPGRFSGRQFSNSRSEMNVSTLELGDSALYLCASSFNRANEQFFGPGTRLTVL.

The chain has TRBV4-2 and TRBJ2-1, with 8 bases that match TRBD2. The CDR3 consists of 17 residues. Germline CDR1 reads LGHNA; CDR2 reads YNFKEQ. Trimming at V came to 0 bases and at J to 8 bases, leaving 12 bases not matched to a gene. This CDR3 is CASSQDRSHGGADEQFF. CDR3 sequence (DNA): TGTGCCAGCAGCCAAGATAGGTCCCACGGGGGGGCTGATGAGCAGTTCTTC.

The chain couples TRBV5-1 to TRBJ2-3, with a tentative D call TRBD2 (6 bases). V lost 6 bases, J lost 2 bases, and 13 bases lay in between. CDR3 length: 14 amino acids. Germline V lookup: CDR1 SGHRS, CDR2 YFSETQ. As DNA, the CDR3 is TGCGCCAGCACTAGCGCGCCTACCACAGATACGCAGTATTTT. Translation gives CASTSAPTTDTQYF.

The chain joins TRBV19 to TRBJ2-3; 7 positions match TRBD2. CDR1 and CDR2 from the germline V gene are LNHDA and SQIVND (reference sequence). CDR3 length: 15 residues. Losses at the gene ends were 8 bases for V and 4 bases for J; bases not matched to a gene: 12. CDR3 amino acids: CASHVSGWTPDTQYF. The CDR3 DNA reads TGTGCCAGTCACGTTAGCGGGTGGACCCCAGATACGCAGTATTTT.

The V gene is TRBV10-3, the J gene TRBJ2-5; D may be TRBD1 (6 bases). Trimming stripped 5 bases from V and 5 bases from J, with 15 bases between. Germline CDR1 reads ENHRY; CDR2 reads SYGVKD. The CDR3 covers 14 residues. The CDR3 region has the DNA TGTGCCATCAGTTCAGGGGCTGTAGGGGAGACCCAGTACTTC. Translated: CAISSGAVGETQYF.

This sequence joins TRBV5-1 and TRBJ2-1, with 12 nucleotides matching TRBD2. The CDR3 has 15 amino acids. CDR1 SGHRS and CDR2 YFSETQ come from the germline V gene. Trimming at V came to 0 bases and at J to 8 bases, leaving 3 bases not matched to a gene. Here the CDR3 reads CASSLGLAGVDEQFF. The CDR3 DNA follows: TGCGCCAGCAGCTTGGGACTAGCGGGAGTCGATGAGCAGTTCTTC.

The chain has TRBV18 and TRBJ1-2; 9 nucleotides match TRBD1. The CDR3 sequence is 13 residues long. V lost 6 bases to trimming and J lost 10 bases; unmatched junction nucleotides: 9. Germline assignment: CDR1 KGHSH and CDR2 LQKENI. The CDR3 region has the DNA TGTGCCAGCTCTCCTGGGACAGGGTTGGACTACACCTTC. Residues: CASSPGTGLDYTF.

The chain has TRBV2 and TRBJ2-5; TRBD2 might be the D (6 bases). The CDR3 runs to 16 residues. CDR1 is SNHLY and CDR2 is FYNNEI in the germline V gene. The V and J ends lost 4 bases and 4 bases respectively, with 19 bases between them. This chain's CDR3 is CASSVMGGNAAETQYF. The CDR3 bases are TGTGCCAGCAGTGTCATGGGCGGGAACGCCGCAGAGACCCAGTACTTC.